The 29 T cell receptor beta chains below come from one sample, sequenced in a study of a mutant IDH1 vaccine in newly diagnosed glioma (dated by TCRdb to the early 2020s). Libraries came from the immunoSEQ multiplex PCR assay. TCRdb took this table from immuneACCESS and kept in-frame rearrangements with V and J called. Such tables lack part of the clones; where checked against another copy, unresolved V genes explain under half of the gap, and the rest is unexplained. Across this sample there are around 49,000 clones, with around 80% seen only once. 5.2% of the sample comes from the top ten. Per the publication, the time point label means: week 5, during vaccination. Each vaccine dose was 300 ug of a 20-mer mutant IDH1 peptide in Montanide, given subcutaneously with topical imiquimod. Which antigens these TCRs recognize remains unknown. This material consisted of PBMCs, taken from a glioma patient whose treatment included an IDH1 peptide vaccine. The receptors here all came from a man in his fifties or sixties with glioma.

The V gene is TRBV14, the J gene TRBJ2-3; TRBD2 is a possible D gene (5 bases). The V and J ends lost 1 base and 7 bases respectively, with 9 bases between them. This CDR3 spans 13 amino acids. Germline assignment: CDR1 SGHDN and CDR2 FVKESK. The chain's CDR3 is CASSQADLNTQYF. For the CDR3, the DNA is TGTGCCAGCAGCCAAGCGGACTTAAATACGCAGTATTTT.

This chain links TRBV30 with TRBJ1-6; the D gene is possibly TRBD1 (5 bases). In germline, CDR1 is GTSNPN, CDR2 SVGIG (reference sequence). The V gene lost 0 bases and the J gene lost 7 bases, with 13 bases spanning the gap. CDR3 length equals 15 residues. This CDR3 reads CAWSVQAGGNSPLHF. CDR3 bases: TGTGCCTGGAGTGTACAGGCGGGGGGGAATTCACCCCTCCACTTT. The variable domain in full, with the rest retrieved from reference TRBV30 and TRBJ1-6, is SQTIHQWPATLVQPVGSPLSLECTVEGTSNPNLYWYRQAAGRGLQLLFYSVGIGQISSEVPQNLSASRPQDRQFILSSKKLLLSDSGFYLCAWSVQAGGNSPLHFGNGTRLTVT.

This chain uses TRBV5-8 with TRBJ1-5; D call uncertain. CDR3 size: 12 residues. Germline assignment: CDR1 SGHTS and CDR2 YDEGEE. V was shortened by 6 bases and J by 3 bases, with 7 bases between the two germline ends. The CDR3 sequence: CASTWNNQPQHF. The CDR3 DNA reads TGTGCCAGCACGTGGAACAATCAGCCCCAGCATTTT.

V usage is TRBV7-2 and J usage is TRBJ2-7, with no clear D. CDR3 length equals 14 residues. Germline loops: CDR1 SGHTA, CDR2 FQGNSA. Trimming took 1 base from V and 4 from J, leaving 11 bases between them. CDR3 nucleotide sequence: TGTGCCAGCAGCTTAGAGGCCAGGTCATACGAGCAGTACTTC. Its protein product is CASSLEARSYEQYF.

The V call is TRBV19, the J call TRBJ1-5; TRBD1 is a possible D gene (6 bases). Trimming cost V 10 bases and J 1 base, with 20 bases left between them. Germline loops: CDR1 LNHDA, CDR2 SQIVND (reference sequence). The CDR3 consists of 16 residues. The CDR3 protein is CATQTVGAVSNQPQHF. The DNA for the CDR3 is TGTGCCACTCAAACCGTGGGGGCAGTAAGCAATCAGCCCCAGCATTTT.

The chain uses TRBV11-2 and TRBJ2-7; maybe TRBD2 (6 bases). The V gene lost 4 bases and the J gene lost 3 bases, with 13 bases spanning the gap. Germline CDR1 SGHAT, CDR2 FQNNGV. The CDR3 totals 14 residues. The CDR3 is CASSWLREDYEQYF. The DNA of the CDR3 is TGTGCCAGCAGCTGGTTAAGGGAGGACTACGAGCAGTACTTC.

J is TRBJ2-5 and V is TRBV30; 7 bases match TRBD1. The germline gives CDR1 GTSNPN, CDR2 SVGIG (reference sequence). V trimming: 0 bases; J trimming: 2 bases; junction bases outside the gene matches: 6. CDR3 length: 15 amino acids. The CDR3 loop is CAWSVGRGPQETQYF. Here the CDR3 DNA reads TGTGCCTGGAGTGTAGGTAGGGGGCCTCAAGAGACCCAGTACTTC.

The chain uses TRBV5-5 and TRBJ1-1; TRBD1 matches 8 bases. The CDR3 covers 14 residues. Germline V gene data show CDR1 as SGHKS and CDR2 as YYEKEE (reference sequence). V was pared by 1 base and J by 6 bases, with 5 bases of the junction left unmatched. CDR3 loop: CASSLPGGRAEAFF. CDR3 sequence (DNA): TGTGCCAGCAGCTTGCCAGGGGGCAGGGCTGAAGCTTTCTTT.

The CDR3 loop is CASSQRTSGGDEQFF. CDR3 bases: TGCGCCAGCAGCCAGAGGACTAGCGGGGGGGATGAGCAGTTCTTC. The rearrangement uses TRBV4-3 and TRBJ2-1; 15 nucleotides agree with TRBD2. Germline V gives CDR1 LGHNA, CDR2 YSLEER. The CDR3 is made up of 15 amino acids. Losses at the gene ends were 3 bases for V and 8 bases for J; bases not matched to a gene: 2.

This clone was picked up a small number of times. The J gene is TRBJ2-7, the V gene TRBV11-1, with 12 bases lining up with TRBD2. CDR1 SGHAT and CDR2 FQDESV come from the germline V gene (reference sequence). The CDR3 extends over 17 amino acids. The V segment lost 0 bases and the J segment 6 bases; nucleotides outside the gene matches: 9. In nucleotides, the CDR3 is TGTGCCAGCAGCTTAGCCCCCCCGGGACTAGCGGGTTCCGAGCAGTACTTC. It codes for CASSLAPPGLAGSEQYF.

In this sample, this clone turned up once. The chain is built from TRBV4-2 and TRBJ1-2, with TRBD1 matching 10 bases. The CDR3 is made up of 15 amino acids. J was trimmed by 3 bases and V by 3 bases; bases with no gene match: 4. Germline CDR1 reads LGHNA; CDR2 reads YNFKEQ. The CDR3 is CASSHGTGADYGYTF. The DNA of the CDR3 is TGTGCCAGCAGCCACGGGACAGGGGCCGACTATGGCTACACCTTC.

The chain links TRBV7-9 to TRBJ1-5, with TRBD1 identical over 8 bases. Trimming cost V 5 bases and J 3 bases; bases outside gene matches: 6. The germline V gene has CDR1 SEHNR and CDR2 FQNEAQ (reference sequence). This CDR3 region has 15 residues. The CDR3 loop is CASSLSDRVNQPQHF. The CDR3 bases are TGTGCCAGCAGCCTTTCGGACAGGGTCAATCAGCCCCAGCATTTT.

V and J are TRBV27 and TRBJ2-3, with 8 bases identical to TRBD2. Germline CDR1 is MNHEY and CDR2 is SMNVEV (reference sequence). The CDR3 runs 15 residues. V gave up 4 bases and J gave up 7 bases; unmatched junction bases: 10. The CDR3 DNA sequence: TGTGCCAGCAGTTCACCCCGGGGGGGTATCCATACGCAGTATTTT. Amino acid sequence: CASSSPRGGIHTQYF.

This chain uses TRBV7-2 with TRBJ1-1; D not certain. The CDR3 is made up of 15 amino acids. Germline CDR1 SGHTA, CDR2 FQGNSA. V gave up 1 base and J gave up 4 bases, with 13 bases separating them. The DNA of the CDR3 is TGTGCCAGCAGCTTAGGGTTCCTAAGTGGCACTGAAGCTTTCTTT. Encoded protein: CASSLGFLSGTEAFF.

The chain has TRBV5-6 and TRBJ2-6; D is perhaps TRBD2 (6 bases). CDR3 size: 14 residues. V lost 4 bases and J lost 5, with 10 bases in between. Germline loops: CDR1 SGHDT, CDR2 YYEEEE. The CDR3 here is CASSPGERANVLTF. In DNA form, the CDR3 reads TGTGCCAGCAGCCCGGGGGAGAGGGCCAACGTCCTGACTTTC.

This clone appeared once. The V gene is TRBV5-1, the J gene TRBJ1-1, with D tentatively TRBD1 (5 bases). Trimming removed 4 bases at V and 1 base at J, with 11 bases between. Germline V lookup: CDR1 SGHRS, CDR2 YFSETQ. The CDR3 consists of 14 residues. The CDR3 reads CASSRMDTNTEAFF. In DNA form, the CDR3 reads TGCGCCAGCAGCCGTATGGACACGAACACTGAAGCTTTCTTT.

This clone was picked up a small number of times. This chain links TRBV6-6 with TRBJ2-1; D gene uncertain. V was cut by 8 bases and J by 8 bases, with 16 bases left in between. Germline V CDR1 and CDR2: MNHNY, SVGAGI (reference sequence). The CDR3 length is 13 residues. The CDR3 loop is CASRVTSDDEQFF. The CDR3, as DNA: TGTGCCAGCCGGGTGACCTCCGACGATGAGCAGTTCTTC.

This clone was counted between two and nine times. The genes are TRBV2 and TRBJ1-2; D possibly corresponds to TRBD1 (5 bases). The V gene's germline CDR1 is SNHLY and CDR2 FYNNEI. The V end lost 2 bases, the J end lost 3 bases, and 16 bases lay between the germline ends. This CDR3 contains 16 residues. For the CDR3, the DNA is TGTGCCAGCAGTGAAAGAGGAGCAGGGAGGGACTATGGCTACACCTTC. Amino acids: CASSERGAGRDYGYTF.

The rearrangement links TRBV6-1 to TRBJ1-5; the D is unclear. V dropped 4 bases and J dropped 7 bases, with 14 bases sitting between them. This CDR3 has 14 residues. Germline V gives CDR1 MNHNS, CDR2 SASEGT. The CDR3, as DNA: TGTGCCAGCAGTGGAGGGTCCCCGGGGCAGCCCCAGCATTTT. Translating it yields CASSGGSPGQPQHF.

The chain uses TRBV11-2 and TRBJ2-3, with TRBD2 as a possible D gene (7 bases). The CDR3 contains 15 residues. Germline CDR1 and CDR2: SGHAT and FQNNGV. The germline V and J ends were trimmed by 3 bases and 2 bases, with 12 bases remaining between them. The CDR3 is CASSLGGGPTDTQYF. CDR3 in DNA: TGTGCCAGCAGCTTGGGAGGGGGGCCCACAGATACGCAGTATTTT.

J is TRBJ1-3 and V is TRBV13; 7 bases match TRBD1. V shed 2 bases, J shed 0 bases, and the junction held 7 bases outside the gene matches. Germline CDR1 is PRHDT and CDR2 is FYEKMQ (reference sequence). This CDR3 spans 17 amino acids. The CDR3 here is CASSLRGGQISGNTIYF. The DNA of the CDR3 is TGTGCCAGCAGCTTACGAGGGGGACAGATCTCTGGAAACACCATATATTTT.

The chain has TRBV2 and TRBJ1-2; D is perhaps TRBD1 (5 bases). Germline V lookup: CDR1 SNHLY, CDR2 FYNNEI. V was trimmed by 6 bases and J by 1 base, leaving 15 bases between them. This CDR3 spans 15 amino acids. CDR3 sequence reads: CASRPGTAINYGYTF. For the CDR3, the DNA is TGTGCCAGCAGACCCGGGACCGCGATTAACTATGGCTACACCTTC.

This chain connects TRBV19 to TRBJ1-2; D remains unclear. Looked up from germline, CDR1 is LNHDA and CDR2 is SQIVND (reference sequence). The CDR3 consists of 13 residues. Trimming cost V 5 bases and J 0 bases, with 7 bases left between them. Here the CDR3 reads CASSDRTNYGYTF. As DNA, the CDR3 is TGTGCCAGTAGTGATCGAACTAACTATGGCTACACCTTC.

This chain uses TRBV7-2 with TRBJ1-4, with D perhaps matching TRBD1 (6 bases). This CDR3 contains 15 residues. Germline loops: CDR1 SGHTA, CDR2 FQGNSA. Trimming removed 10 bases at V and 3 bases at J, with 18 bases between. CDR3 sequence (DNA): TGTGCCACCTCCTTCGGGGGGCTGGCTAATGAAAAACTGTTTTTT. Its protein product is CATSFGGLANEKLFF.

The chain is built from TRBV6-1 and TRBJ1-6, with no clear D. CDR1 and CDR2 (germline): MNHNS, SASEGT. V lost 3 bases and J 0 bases, leaving 6 bases between the germline ends. The CDR3 is made up of 15 amino acids. The CDR3 nucleotides are TGTGCCAGCAGTGAGCTGAGCTCCTATAATTCACCCCTCCACTTT. Encoded protein: CASSELSSYNSPLHF.

CDR3 loop: CASSYGETQYF. The CDR3 nucleotides read TGTGCCAGCAGTTACGGAGAGACCCAGTACTTC. V and J are TRBV6-6 and TRBJ2-5; the D is unclear. The V and J ends lost 2 bases and 4 bases respectively, with 2 bases between them. The CDR3 totals 11 residues. Germline V gives CDR1 MNHNY, CDR2 SVGAGI (reference sequence).

The chain joins TRBV4-1 to TRBJ2-2; D remains unclear. Germline V gene lookup returns CDR1 MGHRA and CDR2 YSYEKL. This CDR3 is 15 amino acids long. V lost 1 base and J lost 5, with 11 bases in between. As DNA, the CDR3 is TGCGCCAGCAGCCAAGGGGCCTCGGCTACCGGGGAGCTGTTTTTT. Its translation is CASSQGASATGELFF.

There are a few counts of this clone. The V call is TRBV19, the J call TRBJ1-1, with D possibly TRBD1 on 5 matching bases. The CDR3 sequence is 12 residues long. V lost 7 bases and J 3 bases, leaving 9 bases between the germline ends. Per the germline V gene, CDR1 is LNHDA and CDR2 is SQIVND (reference sequence). Here the CDR3 DNA reads TGTGCCAGTAACCAGGGCTACACTGAAGCTTTCTTT. Its protein is CASNQGYTEAFF.

This chain joins TRBV27 and TRBJ1-5, with D possibly TRBD1 on 6 matching bases. From germline, CDR1 is MNHEY and CDR2 SMNVEV (reference sequence). This CDR3 has 15 residues. The V end was cut by 7 bases, the J end by 4 bases, with 17 bases between. CDR3 amino acids: CASKVRTVGNQPQHF. The CDR3 DNA follows: TGTGCCAGCAAAGTAAGGACAGTCGGAAATCAGCCCCAGCATTTT.